A selection of T cell receptor beta chains follows, all from one sample in a study of Ad26.COV2.S vaccination and SARS-CoV-2 variants. The data were produced by immunoSEQ multiplex PCR, yet TCRdb's version contains in-frame clones alone and is incomplete. The data show about 480,000 clones, with roughly 87% seen just once and roughly 13% held by the top ten. This specimen consisted of peripheral blood, obtained in a trial of Ad26.COV2.S vaccine versus placebo. The receptor source for this set is a person aged 18 to 59 who received the Ad26.COV2.S COVID-19 vaccine or a placebo. Each CDR3 is given with its conserved first and last residue. The order of the fields is D gene, V gene, J gene, clone size, CDR3 protein, CDR3 DNA. The D gene is left open where the match is weak. The size field is filled for only some rows; it gives once, few, many or a size class.

>.|TRBV5-6|TRBJ2-4|.
CASSLISFGDLAKNIQYF
TGTGCCAGCAGCTTAATTTCTTTTGGGGACTTAGCCAAAAACATTCAGTACTTC
>.|TRBV4-3|TRBJ1-1|.
CASSQDAGRDEAFF
TGCGCCAGCAGCCAAGATGCTGGCAGAGATGAAGCTTTCTTT
>.|TRBV7-3|TRBJ2-5|.
CASSLRGRAQETQYF
TGTGCCAGCAGCTTAAGGGGCAGGGCCCAAGAGACCCAGTACTTC
>.|TRBV7-9|TRBJ1-2|few
CASSFLNYGYTF
TGTGCCAGCAGCTTCCTTAACTATGGCTACACCTTC
>TRBD1|TRBV29-1|TRBJ2-3|once
CSVEGATGQGPDTQYF
TGCAGCGTTGAAGGAGCCACAGGACAGGGGCCAGATACGCAGTATTTT
>.|TRBV9|TRBJ2-1|.
CASSGGPQSVNEQFF
TGTGCCAGCAGCGGGGGCCCCCAGAGCGTCAATGAGCAGTTCTTC
>.|TRBV19|TRBJ1-1|.
CAIRAMRGGETEAFF
TGTGCCATAAGGGCAATGAGGGGGGGAGAAACTGAAGCTTTCTTT
>TRBD1|TRBV7-2|TRBJ1-2|few
CASSLAWGQGAYGYTF
TGTGCCAGCAGCTTAGCGTGGGGACAGGGGGCCTATGGCTACACCTTC
>.|TRBV20-1|TRBJ1-1|.
CSASRPNTEAFF
TGCAGTGCTAGTCGTCCGAACACTGAAGCTTTCTTT
>TRBD1|TRBV7-9|TRBJ2-3|.
CASSLQGADTDTQYF
TGTGCCAGCAGCCTCCAGGGGGCTGACACAGATACGCAGTATTTT
>.|TRBV11-3|TRBJ2-2|.
CASSPRTGELFF
TGTGCCAGCAGCCCCAGGACCGGGGAGCTGTTTTTT
>.|TRBV9|TRBJ2-3|.
CASSVAITPTETDTQYF
TGTGCCAGCAGCGTAGCTATTACCCCTACGGAGACAGATACGCAGTATTTT
>.|TRBV18|TRBJ2-1|.
CASSPVSSYHNEQFF
TGTGCCAGCTCACCAGTCTCCTCATACCACAATGAGCAGTTCTTC
>TRBD2|TRBV2|TRBJ2-2|.
CASRTGGAGGRTGELFF
TGTGCCAGCAGGACCGGGGGCGCGGGAGGGCGGACCGGGGAGCTGTTTTTT
>.|TRBV29-1|TRBJ2-3|.
CSVSPVGGHTDTQYF
TGCAGCGTTTCCCCAGTGGGGGGTCACACAGATACGCAGTATTTT
>TRBD1|TRBV27|TRBJ2-5|.
CASSWGDRARETQYF
TGTGCCAGCAGTTGGGGTGACAGGGCTCGGGAGACCCAGTACTTC
>.|TRBV27|TRBJ2-3|.
CASSPFLRSTSTDTQYF
TGTGCCAGCAGCCCCTTTCTTCGGTCTACTAGCACAGATACGCAGTATTTT
>.|TRBV7-2|TRBJ1-5|.
CASSLAGGGNQPQHF
TGTGCCAGCAGCTTAGCAGGGGGGGGCAATCAGCCCCAGCATTTT
>.|TRBV18|TRBJ1-1|.
CASSSAGTDTEAFF
TGTGCCAGCTCTTCGGCCGGGACCGACACTGAAGCTTTCTTT
>TRBD1|TRBV28|TRBJ1-5|few
CASSFDRGNQPQHF
TGTGCCAGCAGTTTCGACAGGGGGAATCAGCCCCAGCATTTT
>TRBD1|TRBV19|TRBJ1-5|.
CASNLGGQGFQPQHF
TGTGCCAGTAACCTCGGGGGACAGGGGTTCCAGCCCCAGCATTTT
>.|TRBV5-3|TRBJ2-7|.
CARSLLRARQTYEQYF
TGTGCCAGAAGCTTGCTGCGGGCTAGGCAAACCTACGAGCAGTACTTC
>.|TRBV12-1|TRBJ2-5|.
CASSFPRDRGETQYF
TGTGCCAGCAGCTTTCCCCGGGACAGGGGAGAGACCCAGTACTTC
>TRBD1|TRBV5-5|TRBJ2-7|once
CASSLFDRDYEQYF
TGTGCCAGCAGCTTGTTTGACAGGGACTACGAGCAGTACTTC
>.|TRBV5-1|TRBJ2-3|once
CASREEGHLTDTQYF
TGCGCCAGCAGAGAGGAGGGACACCTCACAGATACGCAGTATTTT
>.|TRBV5-1|TRBJ2-2|.
CASLALPEAGELFF
TGCGCCAGCCTAGCCCTCCCGGAAGCCGGGGAGCTGTTTTTT
>.|TRBV28|TRBJ2-1|.
CASRGWASAYNEQFF
TGTGCCAGCAGAGGGTGGGCTAGCGCCTACAATGAGCAGTTCTTC
>.|TRBV7-2|TRBJ1-1|.
CASSLGGGGSAFF
TGTGCCAGCAGCTTAGGAGGAGGGGGGTCAGCTTTCTTT
>TRBD1|TRBV29-1|TRBJ1-1|.
CSVEDVRGQSTEAFF
TGCAGCGTTGAAGATGTCAGGGGGCAAAGCACTGAAGCTTTCTTT
>.|TRBV19|TRBJ1-5|.
CASSSQAGSMAQHF
TGTGCCAGTAGTTCACAGGCGGGGAGCATGGCCCAGCATTTT
>.|TRBV5-6|TRBJ2-7|.
CASSFTLGPLGEQYF
TGTGCCAGCAGCTTCACTTTGGGCCCATTGGGCGAGCAGTACTTC
>TRBD1|TRBV18|TRBJ2-7|once
CASSSGQGAGDEQYF
TGTGCCAGCTCATCGGGACAGGGGGCAGGAGACGAGCAGTACTTC
>.|TRBV28|TRBJ2-7|.
CASSLPGEQYF
TGTGCCAGCAGTCTACCGGGAGAGCAGTACTTC
>TRBD1|TRBV19|TRBJ2-3|.
CASSIPQGTDTQYF
TGTGCCAGTAGTATACCACAGGGGACAGATACGCAGTATTTT
>.|TRBV9|TRBJ2-2|.
CASSVVAAGGTGELFF
TGTGCCAGCAGCGTAGTTGCGGCAGGGGGGACCGGGGAGCTGTTTTTT
>.|TRBV4-1|TRBJ1-1|.
CASSQEFVREAFF
TGCGCCAGCAGCCAAGAATTTGTCAGGGAAGCTTTCTTT
>TRBD2|TRBV30|TRBJ2-2|.
CAGSGRMNTGELFF
TGTGCCGGAAGCGGGAGGATGAACACCGGGGAGCTGTTTTTT
>.|TRBV15|TRBJ1-6|.
CATSRAPSNSPLHF
TGTGCCACCAGCAGGGCTCCTAGTAATTCACCCCTCCACTTT
>.|TRBV7-6|TRBJ2-2|.
CASSLDPSAGRGTGELFF
TGTGCCAGCAGCTTAGACCCGAGTGCGGGTCGGGGCACCGGGGAGCTGTTTTTT
>.|TRBV5-3|TRBJ1-6|.
CARSLISNSPLHF
TGTGCCAGAAGCTTGATCAGCAATTCACCCCTCCACTTT
>.|TRBV5-4|TRBJ1-1|.
CASSLEPSDSEAFF
TGTGCCAGCAGCTTGGAGCCCTCGGACTCTGAAGCTTTCTTT
>.|TRBV5-1|TRBJ2-3|.
CASSYPRPEQDTQYF
TGCGCCAGCAGCTACCCCCGGCCAGAACAAGATACGCAGTATTTT
>.|TRBV3-1/TRBV3-2|TRBJ2-7|.
CASSPSGGYYEQYF
TGTGCCAGCAGCCCATCCGGGGGTTACTACGAGCAGTACTTC
>TRBD1|TRBV6-5|TRBJ1-4|.
CASVQGGEKLFF
TGTGCCAGCGTTCAGGGGGGGGAAAAACTGTTTTTT
>TRBD1|TRBV25-1|TRBJ1-1|.
CASSGQGIGTEAFF
TGTGCCAGCAGTGGACAGGGGATAGGCACTGAAGCTTTCTTT
>.|TRBV11-2|TRBJ2-2|once
CASSLGATGELFF
TGTGCCAGCAGCCTAGGGGCCACCGGGGAGCTGTTTTTT
>TRBD1|TRBV19|TRBJ2-7|.
CASRLRRDSNYEQYF
TGTGCCAGTAGATTACGACGGGACAGTAACTACGAGCAGTACTTC
>TRBD1|TRBV5-1|TRBJ2-6|.
CATTGEVGANVLTF
TGCGCAACGACAGGGGAGGTTGGGGCCAACGTCCTGACTTTC
>TRBD1|TRBV4-3|TRBJ1-2|.
CASSQVHRGTGYTF
TGCGCCAGCAGCCAAGTGCACAGGGGGACCGGCTACACCTTC
>.|TRBV5-5|TRBJ1-1|.
CASQGPQNTEAFF
TGTGCCTCGCAGGGTCCGCAGAACACTGAAGCTTTCTTT
>TRBD2|TRBV7-6|TRBJ2-7|once
CASSPRLAGSQNEQYF
TGTGCCAGCAGCCCCCGACTAGCGGGCTCCCAGAACGAGCAGTACTTC
>TRBD2|TRBV30|TRBJ2-7|.
CAWRNITSGRASEQYF
TGTGCCTGGAGGAATATAACTAGCGGGAGGGCATCCGAGCAGTACTTC
>.|TRBV30|TRBJ2-5|.
CAWSRPGEETQYF
TGTGCCTGGAGCCGCCCGGGGGAAGAGACCCAGTACTTC
>.|TRBV9|TRBJ2-7|.
CASSPGMGGGTYEQYF
TGTGCCAGCAGCCCAGGGATGGGGGGCGGGACCTACGAGCAGTACTTC
>.|TRBV19|TRBJ1-5|few
CASSIDQYSLQPQHF
TGTGCCAGTAGTATAGATCAATACAGCCTTCAGCCCCAGCATTTT